This T cell receptor (beta chain) was recorded in a study of T-cell reconstitution after alpha-beta-depleted transplantation in children. Study-wide points: After transplant, high TCRbeta diversity at day 60 in some patients arose from surviving recipient T cells and thymic progenitors.

V lost 9 bases to trimming and J lost 9 bases, with 12 bases between them. This CDR3 contains 11 residues. CDR1 and CDR2 (germline): SNHLY, FYNNEI. The TCRbeta library was prepared with unique molecular identifiers. TCRdb independently ran MiXCR on the PCR reads; one entry per CDR3 protein. The sample holds about 980,000 distinct CDR3 sequences, about 26% seen once. Comments on this clonotype: What it binds is unknown.

The chain recombines TRBV2 with TRBJ2-1; perhaps TRBD1 as D (7 bases). The receptor was isolated from a boy less than two years old who had a stem cell transplant for SCID, so the T cells may come from the graft donor. This specimen was PBMCs, mostly from graft donor cells, taken 360 days after TCRalphabeta/CD19-depleted stem cell transplant. The CDR3 reads CASDREAEQFF. The DNA of the CDR3 is TGTGCCAGTGACAGGGAGGCTGAGCAGTTCTTC.